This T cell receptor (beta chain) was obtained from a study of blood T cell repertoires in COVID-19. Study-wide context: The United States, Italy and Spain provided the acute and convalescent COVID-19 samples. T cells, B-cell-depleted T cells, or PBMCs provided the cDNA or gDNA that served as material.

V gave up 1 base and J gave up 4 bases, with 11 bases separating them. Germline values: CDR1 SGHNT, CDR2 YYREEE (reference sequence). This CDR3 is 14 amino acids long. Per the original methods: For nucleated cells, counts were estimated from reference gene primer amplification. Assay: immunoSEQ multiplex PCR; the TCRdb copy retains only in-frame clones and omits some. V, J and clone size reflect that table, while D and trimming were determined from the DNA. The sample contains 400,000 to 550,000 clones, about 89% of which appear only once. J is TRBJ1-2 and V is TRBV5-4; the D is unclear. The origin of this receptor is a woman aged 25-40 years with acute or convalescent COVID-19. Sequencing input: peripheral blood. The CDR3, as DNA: TGTGCCAGCAGCTTGTTGGTCAGCGGCTATGGCTACACCTTC. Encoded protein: CASSLLVSGYGYTF.